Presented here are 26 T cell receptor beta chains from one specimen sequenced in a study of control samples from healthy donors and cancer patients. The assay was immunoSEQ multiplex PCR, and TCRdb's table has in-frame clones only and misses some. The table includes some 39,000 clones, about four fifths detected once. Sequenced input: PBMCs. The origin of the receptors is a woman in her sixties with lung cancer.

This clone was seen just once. The CDR3 region is CATSSAGGIQETQYF. CDR3 in DNA: TGTGCCACCAGTTCGGCAGGGGGCATCCAAGAGACCCAGTACTTC. The chain has TRBV24-1 and TRBJ2-5; 8 bases fit TRBD1. The CDR3 totals 15 residues. The J segment lost 1 base and the V segment lost 6 bases, leaving 6 bases of the junction unmatched. CDR1 and CDR2 (germline): KGHDR, SFDVKD.

As DNA, the CDR3 is TGTGCCAGCACAGGACCCACGAACACTGAAGCTTTCTTT. Translating it yields CASTGPTNTEAFF. The V and J genes are TRBV28 and TRBJ1-1, with no clear D. Trimming took off 7 bases at V and 1 base at J, with 10 bases between the two ends. CDR1 and CDR2 (germline): MDHEN, SYDVKM. The CDR3 extends over 13 amino acids.

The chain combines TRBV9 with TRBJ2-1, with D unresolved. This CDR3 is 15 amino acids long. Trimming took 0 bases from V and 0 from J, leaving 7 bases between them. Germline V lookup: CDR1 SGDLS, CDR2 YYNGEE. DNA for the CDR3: TGTGCCAGCAGCGTAGACCCTTACTCCTACAATGAGCAGTTCTTC. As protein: CASSVDPYSYNEQFF. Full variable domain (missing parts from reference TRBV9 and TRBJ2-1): DSGVTQTPKHLITATGQRVTLRCSPRSGDLSVYWYQQSLDQGLQFLIQYYNGEERAKGNILERFSAQQFPDLHSELNLSSLELGDSALYFCASSVDPYSYNEQFFGPGTRLTVL.

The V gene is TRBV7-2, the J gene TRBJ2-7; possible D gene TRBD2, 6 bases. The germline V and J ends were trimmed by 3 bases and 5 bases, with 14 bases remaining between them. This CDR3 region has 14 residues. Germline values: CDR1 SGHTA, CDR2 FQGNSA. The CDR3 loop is CASSLQGGMNEQYF. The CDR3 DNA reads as TGTGCCAGCAGCTTGCAGGGCGGGATGAACGAGCAGTACTTC.

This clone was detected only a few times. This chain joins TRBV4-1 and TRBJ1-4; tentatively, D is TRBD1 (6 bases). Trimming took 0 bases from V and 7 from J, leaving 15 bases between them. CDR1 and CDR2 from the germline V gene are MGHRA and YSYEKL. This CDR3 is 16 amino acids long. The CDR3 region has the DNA TGCGCCAGCAGCCAAGATCACGGGAGGACAGCTGAAAAACTGTTTTTT. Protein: CASSQDHGRTAEKLFF.

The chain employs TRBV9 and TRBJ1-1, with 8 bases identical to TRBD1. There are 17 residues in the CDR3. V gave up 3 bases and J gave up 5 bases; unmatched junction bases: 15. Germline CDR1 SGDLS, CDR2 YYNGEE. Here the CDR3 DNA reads TGTGCCAGCAGCGCCGTCGGACAGGGACGCTTGTGGACTGAAGCTTTCTTT. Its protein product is CASSAVGQGRLWTEAFF.

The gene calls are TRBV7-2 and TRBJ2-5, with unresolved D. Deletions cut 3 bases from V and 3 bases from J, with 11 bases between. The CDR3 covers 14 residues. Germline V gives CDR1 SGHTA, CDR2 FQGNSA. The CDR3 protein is CASSLVVGKETQYF. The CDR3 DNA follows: TGTGCCAGCAGCTTGGTCGTGGGGAAAGAGACCCAGTACTTC.

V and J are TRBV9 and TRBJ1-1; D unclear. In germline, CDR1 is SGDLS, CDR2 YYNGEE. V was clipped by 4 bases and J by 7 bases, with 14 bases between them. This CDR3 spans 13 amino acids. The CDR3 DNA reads TGTGCCAGCAGCCCCGAAGGAGGGCATGAAGCTTTCTTT. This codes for CASSPEGGHEAFF.

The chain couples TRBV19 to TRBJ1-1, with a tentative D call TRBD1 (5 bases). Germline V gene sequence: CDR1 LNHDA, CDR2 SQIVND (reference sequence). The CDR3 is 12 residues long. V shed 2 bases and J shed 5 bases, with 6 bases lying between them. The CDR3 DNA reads TGTGCCAGTAGTATAAGGGGAACTGAAGCTTTCTTT. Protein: CASSIRGTEAFF.

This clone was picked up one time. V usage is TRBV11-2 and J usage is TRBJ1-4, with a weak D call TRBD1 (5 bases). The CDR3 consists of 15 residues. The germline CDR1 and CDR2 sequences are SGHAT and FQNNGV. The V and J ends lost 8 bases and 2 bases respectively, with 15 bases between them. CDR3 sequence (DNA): TGTGCCAGCCTGGACCCCGGGGGGACTAATGAAAAACTGTTTTTT. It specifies CASLDPGGTNEKLFF.

CDR3 loop: CASSIQGGVRAFF. Here the CDR3 DNA reads TGTGCCAGCAGTATACAGGGTGGTGTGAGAGCTTTCTTT. This sequence joins TRBV11-2 and TRBJ1-1; TRBD1 is a possible D gene (6 bases). CDR3 length equals 13 residues. V was clipped by 6 bases and J by 10 bases, with 18 bases between them. Germline V gene sequence: CDR1 SGHAT, CDR2 FQNNGV.

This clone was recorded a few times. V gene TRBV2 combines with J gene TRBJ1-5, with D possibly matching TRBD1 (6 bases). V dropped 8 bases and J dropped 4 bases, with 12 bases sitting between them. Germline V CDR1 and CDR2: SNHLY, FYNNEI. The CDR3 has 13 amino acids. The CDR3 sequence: CASGAGANQPQHF. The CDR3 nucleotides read TGTGCCAGCGGGGCGGGGGCTAATCAGCCCCAGCATTTT.

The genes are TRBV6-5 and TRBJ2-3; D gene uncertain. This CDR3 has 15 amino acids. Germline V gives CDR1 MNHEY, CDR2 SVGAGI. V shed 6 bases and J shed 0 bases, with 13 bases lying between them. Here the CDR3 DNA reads TGTGCCAGCAGCTCCTTAGTACACAGCACAGATACGCAGTATTTT. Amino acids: CASSSLVHSTDTQYF.

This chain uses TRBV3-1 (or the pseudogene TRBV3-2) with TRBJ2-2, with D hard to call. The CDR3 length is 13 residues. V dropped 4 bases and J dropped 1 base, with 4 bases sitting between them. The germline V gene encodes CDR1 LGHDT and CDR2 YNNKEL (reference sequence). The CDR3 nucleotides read TGTGCCAGCAGCCCCTTGAACACCGGGGAGCTGTTTTTT. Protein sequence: CASSPLNTGELFF.

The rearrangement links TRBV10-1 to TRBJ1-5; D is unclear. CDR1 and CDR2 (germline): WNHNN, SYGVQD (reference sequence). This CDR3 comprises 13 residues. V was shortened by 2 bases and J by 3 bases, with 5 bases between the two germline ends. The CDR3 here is CASSEEANQPQHF. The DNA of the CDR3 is TGCGCCAGCAGTGAGGAGGCCAATCAGCCCCAGCATTTT.

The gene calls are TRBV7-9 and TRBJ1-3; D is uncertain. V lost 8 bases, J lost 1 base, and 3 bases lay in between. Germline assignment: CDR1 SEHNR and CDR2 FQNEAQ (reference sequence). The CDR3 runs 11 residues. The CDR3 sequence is CASQSGNTIYF. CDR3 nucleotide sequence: TGTGCCAGCCAATCTGGAAACACCATATATTTT.

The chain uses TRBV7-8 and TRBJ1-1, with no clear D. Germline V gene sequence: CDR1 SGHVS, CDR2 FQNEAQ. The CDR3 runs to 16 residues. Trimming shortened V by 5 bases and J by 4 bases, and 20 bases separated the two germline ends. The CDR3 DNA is TGTGCCAGCAGCCCATCGCCCGGGGTAGGGAGCACTGAAGCTTTCTTT. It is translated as CASSPSPGVGSTEAFF.

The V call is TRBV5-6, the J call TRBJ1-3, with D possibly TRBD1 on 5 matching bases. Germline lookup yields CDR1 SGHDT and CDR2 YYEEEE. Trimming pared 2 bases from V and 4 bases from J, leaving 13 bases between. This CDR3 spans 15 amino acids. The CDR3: CASSFSGFAGNTIYF. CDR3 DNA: TGTGCCAGCAGCTTTTCAGGGTTTGCCGGAAACACCATATATTTT.

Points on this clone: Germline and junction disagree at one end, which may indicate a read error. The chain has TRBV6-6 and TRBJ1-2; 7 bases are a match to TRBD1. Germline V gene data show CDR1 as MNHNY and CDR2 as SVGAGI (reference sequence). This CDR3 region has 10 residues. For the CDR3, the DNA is TGTGCCAGCAGTCTGGACAGGTGGGCCTTC. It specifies CASSLDRWAF.

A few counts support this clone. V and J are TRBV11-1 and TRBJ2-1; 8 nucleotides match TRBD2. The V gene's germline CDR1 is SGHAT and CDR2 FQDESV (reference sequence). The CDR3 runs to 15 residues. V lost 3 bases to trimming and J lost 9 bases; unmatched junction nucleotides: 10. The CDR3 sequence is CASSLGTRIRGEQFF. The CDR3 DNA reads TGTGCCAGCAGCTTGGGGACTAGGATTAGGGGTGAGCAGTTCTTC.

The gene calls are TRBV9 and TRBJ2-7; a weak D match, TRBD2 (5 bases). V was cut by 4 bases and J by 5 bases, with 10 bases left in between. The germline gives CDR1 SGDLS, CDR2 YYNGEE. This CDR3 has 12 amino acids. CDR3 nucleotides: TGTGCCAGCAGCCCTTCCGGGAACGAGCAGTACTTC. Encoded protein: CASSPSGNEQYF. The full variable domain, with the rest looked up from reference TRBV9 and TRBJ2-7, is DSGVTQTPKHLITATGQRVTLRCSPRSGDLSVYWYQQSLDQGLQFLIQYYNGEERAKGNILERFSAQQFPDLHSELNLSSLELGDSALYFCASSPSGNEQYFGPGTRLTVT.

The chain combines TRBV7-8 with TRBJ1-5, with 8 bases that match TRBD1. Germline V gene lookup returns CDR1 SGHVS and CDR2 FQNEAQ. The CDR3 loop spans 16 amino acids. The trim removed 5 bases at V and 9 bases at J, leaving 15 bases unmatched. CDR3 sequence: CASSLGTGPTLWPQHF. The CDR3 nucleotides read TGTGCCAGCAGCCTAGGGACAGGACCAACCTTGTGGCCCCAGCATTTT.

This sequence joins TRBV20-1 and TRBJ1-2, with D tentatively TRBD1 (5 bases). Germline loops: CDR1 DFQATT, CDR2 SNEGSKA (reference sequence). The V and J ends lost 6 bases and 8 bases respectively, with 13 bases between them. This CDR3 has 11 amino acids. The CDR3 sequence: CSALGGDGYTF. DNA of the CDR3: TGCAGTGCCCTGGGGGGGGACGGCTACACCTTC.

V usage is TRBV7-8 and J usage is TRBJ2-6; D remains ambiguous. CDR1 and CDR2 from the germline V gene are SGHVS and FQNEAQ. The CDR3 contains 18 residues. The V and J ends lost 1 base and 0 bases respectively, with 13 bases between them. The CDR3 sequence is CASSLVAAFSSGANVLTF. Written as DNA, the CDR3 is TGTGCCAGCAGCTTAGTGGCAGCCTTCAGCTCTGGGGCCAACGTCCTGACTTTC.

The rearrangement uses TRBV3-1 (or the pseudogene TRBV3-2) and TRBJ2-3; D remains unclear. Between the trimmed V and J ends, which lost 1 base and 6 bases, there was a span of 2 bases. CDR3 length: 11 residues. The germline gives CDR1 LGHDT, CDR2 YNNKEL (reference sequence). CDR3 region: CASSQADTQYF. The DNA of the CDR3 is TGTGCCAGCAGCCAAGCTGATACGCAGTATTTT.

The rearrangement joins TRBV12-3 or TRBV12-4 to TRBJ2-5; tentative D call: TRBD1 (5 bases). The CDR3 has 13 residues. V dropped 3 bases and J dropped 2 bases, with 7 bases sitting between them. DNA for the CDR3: TGTGCCAGCAGTTTTTACAGGCAAGAGACCCAGTACTTC. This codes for CASSFYRQETQYF.